A selection of T cell receptor beta chains follows, all from one sample in a study of shared clonotypes between healthy human individuals. Assay: immunoSEQ multiplex PCR; the TCRdb copy retains only in-frame clones and omits some. The data show roughly 1.5 million clones, with around 98% seen just once and less than 0.55% held by the top ten. Sequencing used naive CD4+ T cells sorted from blood. The receptors here all came from a man aged 25-45 years in good health. The CDR3 runs from the conserved cysteine through the conserved F or W. The order of the fields is J gene, CDR3 length, V gene, clone size, D gene, CDR3 protein, CDR3 DNA. D genes are given only for firm matches. Expanded clones are given a class, and other clones once, few, many or no size at all.

TRBJ2-5 | 17 | TRBV4-2 | - | TRBD2 | CASSQDGTSGRGETQYF | TGTGCCAGCAGCCAAGATGGGACTAGCGGGAGGGGAGAGACCCAGTACTTC
TRBJ2-3 | 15 | TRBV4-1 | - | - | CASSQGGLNTDTQYF | TGCGCCAGCAGCCAAGGAGGACTGAACACAGATACGCAGTATTTT
TRBJ1-5 | 15 | TRBV11-2 | - | TRBD1 | CASSLKGQEDQPQHF | TGTGCCAGCAGCTTAAAGGGACAGGAAGATCAGCCCCAGCATTTT
TRBJ1-5 | 14 | TRBV25-1 | - | - | CASSELDNNQPQHF | TGTGCCAGCAGTGAATTGGATAACAATCAGCCCCAGCATTTT
TRBJ1-1 | 13 | TRBV7-9 | - | - | CASSLEVGTEAFF | TGTGCCAGCAGCTTAGAGGTGGGGACTGAAGCTTTCTTT
TRBJ2-7 | 11 | TRBV7-2 | - | - | CASSDNYEQYF | TGTGCCAGCAGCGACAACTACGAGCAGTACTTC
TRBJ2-2 | 14 | TRBV30 | - | TRBD1 | CASSEDRGTGELFF | TGTGCCTCAAGCGAGGACAGGGGTACCGGGGAGCTGTTTTTT
TRBJ1-1 | 12 | TRBV5-6 | - | TRBD1 | CASSFDRAEAFF | TGTGCCAGCAGCTTCGACAGGGCTGAAGCTTTCTTT
TRBJ2-2 | 15 | TRBV28 | - | - | CASIGLSKNTGELFF | TGTGCCAGCATCGGTCTTAGTAAGAACACCGGGGAGCTGTTTTTT
TRBJ1-5 | 15 | TRBV6-6 | - | TRBD1 | CASSPQTQGDQPQHF | TGTGCCAGCAGTCCCCAGACCCAGGGGGATCAGCCCCAGCATTTT
TRBJ2-1 | 15 | TRBV6-1 | - | TRBD2 | CASSDIGGIYNEQFF | TGTGCCAGCAGTGATATCGGGGGGATTTACAATGAGCAGTTCTTC
TRBJ1-4 | 14 | TRBV5-1 | once | TRBD1 | CASSPTGSNEKLFF | TGCGCCAGCAGCCCGACAGGGTCTAATGAAAAACTGTTTTTT
TRBJ1-2 | 16 | TRBV5-6 | - | - | CATSGTASPANYGYTF | TGTGCCACCTCCGGGACGGCCTCCCCGGCCAACTATGGCTACACCTTC
TRBJ1-5 | 17 | TRBV28 | once | - | CASSLTQAIHSNQPQHF | TGTGCCAGCAGTCTGACACAGGCTATTCATAGCAATCAGCCCCAGCATTTT
TRBJ1-1 | 13 | TRBV6-1 | - | - | CASSEYGFTEAFF | TGTGCCAGCAGTGAATATGGGTTCACTGAAGCTTTCTTT
TRBJ1-1 | 14 | TRBV6-1 | - | - | CASGNPIPNTEAFF | TGTGCCAGCGGAAATCCGATCCCGAACACTGAAGCTTTCTTT
TRBJ2-3 | 14 | TRBV5-1 | - | - | CASSPGVGTDTQYF | TGCGCCAGCAGCCCAGGGGTGGGCACAGATACGCAGTATTTT
TRBJ2-3 | 13 | TRBV10-3 | - | - | CAISMDTTDTQYF | TGTGCCATTTCCATGGACACCACAGATACGCAGTATTTT
TRBJ2-5 | 15 | TRBV5-1 | - | TRBD2 | CASSLGLAIQETQYF | TGCGCCAGCAGCTTGGGACTAGCGATACAAGAGACCCAGTACTTC
TRBJ1-1 | 12 | TRBV28 | once | - | CASSLQNTEAFF | TGTGCCAGCAGTCTCCAGAACACTGAAGCTTTCTTT
TRBJ1-2 | 16 | TRBV5-6 | - | TRBD1 | CASHWTGETKNYGYTF | TGTGCCAGCCACTGGACAGGCGAGACTAAAAACTATGGCTACACCTTC
TRBJ2-3 | 15 | TRBV5-4 | - | TRBD1 | CASSPDRARTDTQYF | TGTGCCAGCAGCCCGGACAGGGCCCGCACAGATACGCAGTATTTT